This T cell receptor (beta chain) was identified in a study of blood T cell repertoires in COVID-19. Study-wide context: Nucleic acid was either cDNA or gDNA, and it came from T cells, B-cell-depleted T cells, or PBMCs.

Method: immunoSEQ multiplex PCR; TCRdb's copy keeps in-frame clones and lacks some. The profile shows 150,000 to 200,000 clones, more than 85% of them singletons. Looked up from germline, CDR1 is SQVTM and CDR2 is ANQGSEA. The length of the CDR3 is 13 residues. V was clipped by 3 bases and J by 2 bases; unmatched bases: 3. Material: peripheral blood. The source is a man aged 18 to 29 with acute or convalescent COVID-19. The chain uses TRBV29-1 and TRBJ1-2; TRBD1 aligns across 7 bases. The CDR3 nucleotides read TGCAGCGTTGACCCGACAGGGAACTATGGCTACACCTTC. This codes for CSVDPTGNYGYTF.